This TCR beta chain was identified in a study of blood T cell repertoires in COVID-19. The CDR3 sequence is 13 residues long. Germline CDR1 KGHSH, CDR2 LQKENI. With 0 bases removed from V and 6 bases from J, the gap between germline ends came to 8 bases. As processed by the authors: Quantification of nucleated cells was approximated via reference gene primer amplification. The assay was immunoSEQ multiplex PCR, and TCRdb's table has in-frame clones only and misses some. V, J and clone size are those of that table, while D and trimming were read from the DNA. The data show about 160,000 clones, over 85% seen once.

The TCR comes from a woman aged 60-75 years with COVID-19, enrolled during active disease. The source material was peripheral blood. The gene calls are TRBV18 and TRBJ1-2, with D perhaps matching TRBD1 (6 bases). The CDR3 is CASSPPEGDGYTF. In DNA form, the CDR3 reads TGTGCCAGCTCACCACCTGAGGGGGATGGCTACACCTTC.